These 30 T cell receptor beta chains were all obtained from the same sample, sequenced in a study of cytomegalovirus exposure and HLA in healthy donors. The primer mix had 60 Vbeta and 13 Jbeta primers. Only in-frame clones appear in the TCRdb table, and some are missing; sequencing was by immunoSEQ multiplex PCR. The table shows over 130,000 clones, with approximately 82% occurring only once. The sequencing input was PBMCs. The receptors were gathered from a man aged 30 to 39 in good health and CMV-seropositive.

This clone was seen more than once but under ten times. The CDR3 loop reads CASSLGMTATSEDEQYF. Here the CDR3 DNA reads TGTGCCAGCAGCTTGGGTATGACAGCGACTAGCGAAGACGAGCAGTACTTC. The chain combines TRBV5-4 with TRBJ2-7, with 8 nucleotides matching TRBD2. J was trimmed by 5 bases and V by 0 bases; bases with no gene match: 13. The CDR3 consists of 17 residues. Germline CDR1 and CDR2: SGHNT and YYREEE (reference sequence).

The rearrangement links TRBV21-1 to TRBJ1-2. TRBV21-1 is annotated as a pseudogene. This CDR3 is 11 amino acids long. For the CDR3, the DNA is TGTGCCAGCGAAAAGGCGGGTGGCTACACCTTC. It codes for CASEKAGGYTF.

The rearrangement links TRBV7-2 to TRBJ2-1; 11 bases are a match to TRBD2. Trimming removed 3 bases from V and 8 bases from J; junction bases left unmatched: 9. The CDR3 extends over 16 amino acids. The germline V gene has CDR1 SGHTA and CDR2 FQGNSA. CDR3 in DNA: TGTGCCAGCAGCTTTAGCGGGAGGGGGGGTTTGCATGAGCAGTTCTTC. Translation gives CASSFSGRGGLHEQFF. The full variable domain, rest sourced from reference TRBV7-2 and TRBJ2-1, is GAGVSQSPSNKVTEKGKDVELRCDPISGHTALYWYRQSLGQGLEFLIYFQGNSAPDKSGLPSDRFSAERTGGSVSTLTIQRTQQEDSAVYLCASSFSGRGGLHEQFFGPGTRLTVL.

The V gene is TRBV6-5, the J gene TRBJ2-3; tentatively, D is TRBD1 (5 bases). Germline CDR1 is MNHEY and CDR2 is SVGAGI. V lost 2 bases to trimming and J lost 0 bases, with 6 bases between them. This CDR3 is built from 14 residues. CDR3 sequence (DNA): TGTGCCAGCAGTTACGGGGCAAGCACAGATACGCAGTATTTT. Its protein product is CASSYGASTDTQYF.

The DNA of the CDR3 is TGCGCCAGCAGCTTGGGGGCTAGCGGGAGTTATCAGGAGACCCAGTACTTC. This translates into CASSLGASGSYQETQYF. The chain joins TRBV5-1 to TRBJ2-5; the match to TRBD2 covers 10 bases. The CDR3 runs to 17 residues. V was pared by 0 bases and J by 5 bases, with 10 bases of the junction left unmatched. The germline V gene encodes CDR1 SGHRS and CDR2 YFSETQ.

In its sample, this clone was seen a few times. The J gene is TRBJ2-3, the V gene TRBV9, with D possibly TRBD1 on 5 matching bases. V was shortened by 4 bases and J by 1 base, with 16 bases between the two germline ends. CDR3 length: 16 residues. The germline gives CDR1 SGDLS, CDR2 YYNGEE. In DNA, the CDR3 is TGTGCCAGCAGCCCGGGCCGGGTAGGGGGCACAGATACGCAGTATTTT. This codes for CASSPGRVGGTDTQYF.

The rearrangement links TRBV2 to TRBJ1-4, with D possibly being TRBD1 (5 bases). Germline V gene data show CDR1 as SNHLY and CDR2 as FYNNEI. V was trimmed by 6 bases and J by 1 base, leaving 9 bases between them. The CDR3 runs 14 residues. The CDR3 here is CASSRQITNEKLFF. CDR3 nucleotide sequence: TGTGCCAGCAGCCGACAGATAACTAATGAAAAACTGTTTTTT.

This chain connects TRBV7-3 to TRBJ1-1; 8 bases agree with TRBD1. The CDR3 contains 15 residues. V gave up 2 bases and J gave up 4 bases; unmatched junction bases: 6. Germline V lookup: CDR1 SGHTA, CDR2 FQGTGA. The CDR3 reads CASSLAGTGVTEAFF. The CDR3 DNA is TGTGCCAGCAGCTTAGCCGGGACAGGAGTCACTGAAGCTTTCTTT.

The CDR3 sequence is CASSLEGTENQPQHF. The CDR3 DNA reads TGTGCCAGCAGCTTAGAGGGGACAGAGAATCAGCCCCAGCATTTT. This rearrangement joins TRBV7-2 to TRBJ1-5, with 7 positions matching TRBD1. The CDR3 consists of 15 residues. Per germline, CDR1 SGHTA and CDR2 FQGNSA. The V gene end was trimmed by 1 base and the J gene end by 4 bases; junction bases not matched to a gene: 4.

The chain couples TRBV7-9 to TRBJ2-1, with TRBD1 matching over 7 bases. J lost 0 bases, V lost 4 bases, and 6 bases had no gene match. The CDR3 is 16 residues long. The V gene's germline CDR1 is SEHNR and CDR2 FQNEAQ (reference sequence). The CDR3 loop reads CASSSETGSSYNEQFF. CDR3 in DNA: TGTGCCAGCAGCTCGGAGACAGGGAGCTCCTACAATGAGCAGTTCTTC.

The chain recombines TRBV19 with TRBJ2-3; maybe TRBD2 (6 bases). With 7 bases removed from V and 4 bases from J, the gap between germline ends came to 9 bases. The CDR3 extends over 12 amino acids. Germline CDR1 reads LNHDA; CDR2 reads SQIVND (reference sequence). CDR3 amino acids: CASMRDADTQYF. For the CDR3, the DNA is TGTGCCAGTATGCGGGATGCAGATACGCAGTATTTT.

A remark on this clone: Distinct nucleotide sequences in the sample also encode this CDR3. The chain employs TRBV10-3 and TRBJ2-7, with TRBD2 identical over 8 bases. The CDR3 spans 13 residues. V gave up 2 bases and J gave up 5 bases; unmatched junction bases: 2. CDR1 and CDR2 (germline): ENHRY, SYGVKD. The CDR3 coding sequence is TGTGCCATCAGTGAGAGCGGGGGCGACGAGCAGTACTTC. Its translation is CAISESGGDEQYF.

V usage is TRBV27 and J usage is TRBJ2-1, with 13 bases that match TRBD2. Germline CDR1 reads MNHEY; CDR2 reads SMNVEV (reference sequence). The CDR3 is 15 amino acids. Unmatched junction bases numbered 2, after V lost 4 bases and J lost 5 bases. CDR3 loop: CASSSGLAGDNEQFF. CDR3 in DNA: TGTGCCAGCAGTTCCGGACTAGCGGGAGACAATGAGCAGTTCTTC.

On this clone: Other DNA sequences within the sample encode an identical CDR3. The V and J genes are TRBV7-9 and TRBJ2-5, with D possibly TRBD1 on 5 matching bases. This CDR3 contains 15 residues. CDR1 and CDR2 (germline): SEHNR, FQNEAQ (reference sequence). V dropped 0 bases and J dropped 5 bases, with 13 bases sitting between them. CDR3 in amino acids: CASSLAVTEEETQYF. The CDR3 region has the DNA TGTGCCAGCAGCTTAGCGGTGACAGAGGAGGAGACCCAGTACTTC.

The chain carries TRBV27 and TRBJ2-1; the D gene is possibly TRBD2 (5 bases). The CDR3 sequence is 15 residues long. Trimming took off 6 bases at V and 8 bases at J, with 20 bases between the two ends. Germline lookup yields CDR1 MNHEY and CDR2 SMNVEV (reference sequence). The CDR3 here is CASRNPGGGVDEQFF. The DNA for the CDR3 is TGTGCCAGCAGAAACCCCGGAGGAGGTGTGGATGAGCAGTTCTTC.

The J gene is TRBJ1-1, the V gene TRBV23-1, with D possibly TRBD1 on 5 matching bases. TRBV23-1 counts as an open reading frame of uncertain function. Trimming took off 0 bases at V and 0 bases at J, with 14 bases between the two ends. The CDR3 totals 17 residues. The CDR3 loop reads CASSQSYDRYMNTEAFF. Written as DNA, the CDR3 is TGCGCCAGCAGTCAATCGTACGACAGATACATGAACACTGAAGCTTTCTTT.

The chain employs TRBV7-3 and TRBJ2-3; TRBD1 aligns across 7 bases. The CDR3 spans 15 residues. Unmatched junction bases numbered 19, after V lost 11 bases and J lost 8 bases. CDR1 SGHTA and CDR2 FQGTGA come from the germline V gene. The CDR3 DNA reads TGTGCCTCCAGAATGCGACAGGGATTCTCGGGTACGCAGTATTTT. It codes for CASRMRQGFSGTQYF.

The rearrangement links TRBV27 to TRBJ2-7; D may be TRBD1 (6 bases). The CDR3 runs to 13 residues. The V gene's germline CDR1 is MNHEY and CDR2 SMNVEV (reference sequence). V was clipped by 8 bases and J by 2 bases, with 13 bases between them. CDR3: CASGRTAAYEQYF. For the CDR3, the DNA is TGTGCCAGCGGGCGGACAGCGGCCTACGAGCAGTACTTC.

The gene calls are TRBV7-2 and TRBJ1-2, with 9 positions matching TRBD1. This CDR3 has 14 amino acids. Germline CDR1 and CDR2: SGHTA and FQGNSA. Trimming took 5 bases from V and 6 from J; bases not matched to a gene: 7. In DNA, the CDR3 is TGTGCCAGCAGCGATCGAACAGGGGGCAATGGCTACACCTTC. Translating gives CASSDRTGGNGYTF.

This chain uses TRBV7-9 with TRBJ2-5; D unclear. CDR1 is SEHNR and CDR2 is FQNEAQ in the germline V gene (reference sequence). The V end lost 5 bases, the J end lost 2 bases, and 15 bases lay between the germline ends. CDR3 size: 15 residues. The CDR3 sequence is CASSPPRVRQETQYF. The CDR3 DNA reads TGTGCCAGCAGCCCGCCTCGGGTGAGACAAGAGACCCAGTACTTC.

DNA for the CDR3: TGCGCCAGCAGCTCCGGGACGGGAGCCGAGGGTGGCTACACCTTC. As protein: CASSSGTGAEGGYTF. The chain combines TRBV5-1 with TRBJ1-2; perhaps TRBD1 as D (5 bases). The germline V and J ends were trimmed by 3 bases and 7 bases, with 19 bases remaining between them. Germline V CDR1 and CDR2: SGHRS, YFSETQ. This CDR3 region has 15 residues.

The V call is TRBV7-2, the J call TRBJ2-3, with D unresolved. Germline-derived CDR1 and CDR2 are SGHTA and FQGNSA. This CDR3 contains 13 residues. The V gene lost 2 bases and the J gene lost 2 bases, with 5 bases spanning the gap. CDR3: CASSLTYTDTQYF. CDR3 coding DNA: TGTGCCAGCAGCTTAACTTACACAGATACGCAGTATTTT.

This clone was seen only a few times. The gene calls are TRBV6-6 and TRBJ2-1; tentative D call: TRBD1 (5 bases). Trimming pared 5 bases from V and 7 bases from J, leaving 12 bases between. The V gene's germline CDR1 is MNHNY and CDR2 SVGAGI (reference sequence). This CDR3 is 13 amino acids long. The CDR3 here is CASSQSQGNEQFF. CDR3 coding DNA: TGTGCCAGCAGTCAATCTCAGGGAAATGAGCAGTTCTTC.

The CDR3 nucleotides read TGTGCCAGCAGCTTAGCACAGGCGACCGGGGAGCTGTTTTTT. Protein product: CASSLAQATGELFF. The chain couples TRBV7-6 to TRBJ2-2; TRBD1 is a possible D gene (5 bases). CDR1 and CDR2 (germline): SGHVS, FNYEAQ. V lost 0 bases to trimming and J lost 5 bases, with 7 bases between them. The CDR3 runs 14 residues.

CDR3 amino acids: CASSIDGLAGPDFF. The CDR3, as DNA: TGTGCCAGTAGTATAGATGGACTAGCGGGGCCAGACTTCTTC. The J gene is TRBJ2-1, the V gene TRBV19; TRBD2 agrees at 12 bases. V shed 0 bases, J shed 16 bases, and the junction held 7 bases outside the gene matches. The CDR3 is 14 amino acids. Germline V gene data show CDR1 as LNHDA and CDR2 as SQIVND (reference sequence).

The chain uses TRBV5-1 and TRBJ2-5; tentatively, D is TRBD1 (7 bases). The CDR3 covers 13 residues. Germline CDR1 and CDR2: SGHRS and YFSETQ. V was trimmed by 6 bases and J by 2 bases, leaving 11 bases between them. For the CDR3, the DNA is TGCGCCAGCAACGGGGGACAGCAAGAGACCCAGTACTTC. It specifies CASNGGQQETQYF.

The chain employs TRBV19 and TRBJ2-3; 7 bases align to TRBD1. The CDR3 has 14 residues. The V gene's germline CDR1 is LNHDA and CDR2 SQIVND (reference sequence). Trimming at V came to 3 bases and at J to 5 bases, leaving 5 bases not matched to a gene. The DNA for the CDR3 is TGTGCCAGTAGTATTCGACAGGGCAAAGATACGCAGTATTTT. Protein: CASSIRQGKDTQYF.

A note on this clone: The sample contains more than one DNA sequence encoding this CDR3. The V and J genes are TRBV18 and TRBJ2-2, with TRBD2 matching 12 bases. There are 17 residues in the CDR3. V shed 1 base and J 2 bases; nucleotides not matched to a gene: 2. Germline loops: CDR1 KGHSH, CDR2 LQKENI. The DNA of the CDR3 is TGTGCCAGCTCACCACGGACTAGCGGGACTAACACCGGGGAGCTGTTTTTT. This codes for CASSPRTSGTNTGELFF.

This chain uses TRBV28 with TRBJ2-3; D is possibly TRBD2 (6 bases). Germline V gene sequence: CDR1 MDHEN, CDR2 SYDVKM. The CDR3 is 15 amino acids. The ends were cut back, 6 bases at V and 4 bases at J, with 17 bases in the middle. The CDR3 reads CASREGFFGADTQYF. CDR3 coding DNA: TGTGCCAGCAGGGAGGGGTTTTTTGGGGCAGATACGCAGTATTTT.

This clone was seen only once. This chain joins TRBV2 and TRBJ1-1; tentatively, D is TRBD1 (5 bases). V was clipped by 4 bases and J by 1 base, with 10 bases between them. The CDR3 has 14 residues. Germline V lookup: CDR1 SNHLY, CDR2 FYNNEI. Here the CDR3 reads CASSGDSQNTEAFF. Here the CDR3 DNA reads TGTGCCAGCAGTGGCGACAGTCAGAACACTGAAGCTTTCTTT.